These 23 T cell receptor beta chains were sequenced from one sample in a study of blood T cell repertoires in COVID-19. Generated by immunoSEQ multiplex PCR, the TCRdb table keeps only in-frame clones and is missing some. Here the sample spans roughly 260,000 clones, 91% being singletons. Sample: peripheral blood. All receptors derive from a young adult with COVID-19, enrolled during active disease.

This rearrangement joins TRBV29-1 to TRBJ1-1, with D possibly matching TRBD1 (5 bases). CDR3 size: 15 residues. The ends were cut back, 8 bases at V and 3 bases at J, with 22 bases in the middle. CDR1 and CDR2 from the germline V gene are SQVTM and ANQGSEA. CDR3 sequence: CSSRKKLLGDTEAFF. CDR3 bases: TGCAGCTCGCGCAAGAAACTGTTAGGGGACACTGAAGCTTTCTTT. Variable domain in full (rest from reference TRBV29-1 and TRBJ1-1): SAVISQKPSRDICQRGTSLTIQCQVDSQVTMMFWYRQQPGQSLTLIATANQGSEATYESGFVIDKFPISRPNLTFSTLTVSNMSPEDSSIYLCSSRKKLLGDTEAFFGQGTRLTVV.

The rearrangement links TRBV29-1 to TRBJ2-1; no clear D gene. V gave up 1 base and J gave up 0 bases, with 10 bases separating them. The CDR3 totals 15 residues. CDR1 and CDR2 from the germline V gene are SQVTM and ANQGSEA. CDR3 amino acids: CSVEGASSSYNEQFF. The CDR3 coding sequence is TGCAGCGTTGAAGGGGCCAGTAGCTCCTACAATGAGCAGTTCTTC.

As regards this clone: Other DNA sequences from this sample encode an identical CDR3 as well. This sequence joins TRBV5-1 and TRBJ1-1; 7 positions agree with TRBD1. Germline V gene lookup returns CDR1 SGHRS and CDR2 YFSETQ. Losses at the gene ends were 0 bases for V and 5 bases for J; bases not matched to a gene: 1. The CDR3 loop spans 13 amino acids. Here the CDR3 DNA reads TGCGCCAGCAGCTTGGACAGGGGAACTGAAGCTTTCTTT. Translation: CASSLDRGTEAFF.

The gene calls are TRBV5-1 and TRBJ1-1, with D possibly being TRBD1 (6 bases). This CDR3 comprises 17 residues. Germline CDR1 SGHRS, CDR2 YFSETQ. The ends were cut back, 0 bases at V and 5 bases at J, with 20 bases in the middle. CDR3 DNA: TGCGCCAGCAGCTTGGCGAGGTCGTCAGGGGTAAATACTGAAGCTTTCTTT. Protein product: CASSLARSSGVNTEAFF. The complete variable domain, with remaining parts taken from reference TRBV5-1 and TRBJ1-1, reads KAGVTQTPRYLIKTRGQQVTLSCSPISGHRSVSWYQQTPGQGLQFLFEYFSETQRNKGNFPGRFSGRQFSNSRSEMNVSTLELGDSALYLCASSLARSSGVNTEAFFGQGTRLTVV.

V gene TRBV9 combines with J gene TRBJ2-5, with D possibly being TRBD2 (5 bases). V gave up 4 bases and J gave up 5 bases, with 15 bases separating them. This CDR3 has 14 amino acids. Germline-derived CDR1 and CDR2 are SGDLS and YYNGEE. In DNA form, the CDR3 reads TGTGCCAGCAGCACCGATCTCGAGCGGGAGACCCAGTACTTC. This translates into CASSTDLERETQYF.

This rearrangement joins TRBV24-1 to TRBJ2-1; 9 bases are shared with TRBD2. J was trimmed by 4 bases and V by 9 bases; bases with no gene match: 3. CDR1 KGHDR and CDR2 SFDVKD come from the germline V gene. CDR3 length equals 13 residues. CDR3 in amino acids: CATGLANYNEQFF. The CDR3 DNA reads as TGTGCCACCGGACTAGCGAATTACAATGAGCAGTTCTTC.

This rearrangement joins TRBV5-1 to TRBJ2-7, with D possibly matching TRBD2 (5 bases). V was cut by 4 bases and J by 6 bases, with 26 bases left in between. CDR1 and CDR2 (germline): SGHRS, YFSETQ. The CDR3 contains 17 residues. CDR3 sequence: CASSPRGPLRADGEQYF. As DNA, the CDR3 is TGCGCCAGCAGCCCCCGAGGGCCCCTCCGAGCAGATGGCGAGCAGTACTTC.

The genes are TRBV13 and TRBJ2-1, with 7 bases matching TRBD1. V was clipped by 0 bases and J by 7 bases; unmatched bases: 3. Germline V gene sequence: CDR1 PRHDT, CDR2 FYEKMQ (reference sequence). The CDR3 has 14 amino acids. CDR3 nucleotides: TGTGCCAGCAGCTTAGGCCTCAGGGGGAATGAGCAGTTCTTC. Its translation is CASSLGLRGNEQFF.

This chain joins TRBV4-3 and TRBJ2-2; possible D gene TRBD2, 6 bases. This CDR3 region has 14 residues. Trimming stripped 4 bases from V and 6 bases from J, with 12 bases between. Germline V gives CDR1 LGHNA, CDR2 YSLEER. The CDR3 is CASSPTSRSGELFF. CDR3 sequence (DNA): TGCGCCAGCAGCCCCACTAGCAGGTCCGGGGAGCTGTTTTTT.

The chain recombines TRBV5-1 with TRBJ2-4; 7 bases are shared with TRBD1. CDR1 and CDR2 (germline): SGHRS, YFSETQ. The junction had 3 bases not matched to a gene; V was cut back by 0 bases and J by 9 bases. The CDR3 contains 13 residues. Here the CDR3 DNA reads TGCGCCAGCAGCTTGGGACAGGGCGCCATTCAGTACTTC. Translation: CASSLGQGAIQYF.

The CDR3: CASRGPGLAGGPVEQYF. The DNA of the CDR3 is TGTGCCAGCAGGGGACCGGGACTAGCGGGAGGGCCGGTCGAGCAGTACTTC. This chain uses TRBV11-2 with TRBJ2-7, with TRBD2 identical over 16 bases. Trimming at V came to 6 bases and at J to 6 bases, leaving 11 bases not matched to a gene. The V gene's germline CDR1 is SGHAT and CDR2 FQNNGV. There are 17 residues in the CDR3.

V is TRBV4-1 and J is TRBJ2-3; a weak D match, TRBD2 (5 bases). The V gene's germline CDR1 is MGHRA and CDR2 YSYEKL. The CDR3 loop spans 14 amino acids. The germline V and J ends were trimmed by 2 bases and 4 bases, with 10 bases remaining between them. CDR3 residues: CASSQPLASDTQYF. CDR3 nucleotides: TGCGCCAGCAGCCAACCGCTAGCTTCAGATACGCAGTATTTT.

The chain carries TRBV5-6 and TRBJ2-1; 10 positions agree with TRBD2. CDR3 size: 16 residues. In germline, CDR1 is SGHDT, CDR2 YYEEEE. After removal of 4 bases from V and 3 bases from J, the junction contained 7 bases not matched to a gene. CDR3 DNA sequence: TGTGCCAGCAGCGGACCAGGGACTAGCGACTACAATGAGCAGTTCTTC. Amino acid sequence: CASSGPGTSDYNEQFF. The full variable domain, in which reference TRBV5-6 and TRBJ2-1 provide the parts outside the CDR3, is DAGVTQSPTHLIKTRGQQVTLRCSPKSGHDTVSWYQQALGQGPQFIFQYYEEEERQRGNFPDRFSGHQFPNYSSELNVNALLLGDSALYLCASSGPGTSDYNEQFFGPGTRLTVL.

This chain connects TRBV15 to TRBJ2-4, with D possibly matching TRBD1 (6 bases). Germline CDR1 and CDR2: LNHNV and YYDKDF (reference sequence). This CDR3 is built from 12 residues. V lost 0 bases to trimming and J lost 16 bases, with 13 bases between them. Here the CDR3 reads CATSRDSPDRYF. CDR3 coding DNA: TGTGCCACCAGCAGAGATTCCCCGGACAGATACTTC.

The chain carries TRBV2 and TRBJ2-7; 9 nucleotides match TRBD2. Trimming at V came to 7 bases and at J to 5 bases, leaving 9 bases not matched to a gene. The CDR3 consists of 14 residues. CDR1 is SNHLY, CDR2 FYNNEI, per germline. The chain's CDR3 is CASKGVAGANEQYF. Here the CDR3 DNA reads TGTGCCAGCAAAGGGGTAGCGGGAGCAAACGAGCAGTACTTC.

The V and J genes are TRBV29-1 and TRBJ2-1; TRBD2 matches at 8 bases. CDR1 and CDR2 from the germline V gene are SQVTM and ANQGSEA. Trimming removed 6 bases from V and 10 bases from J; junction bases left unmatched: 11. The CDR3 is 13 residues long. The CDR3 nucleotides are TGCAGCGTGGGTGGGACTAGGATTAACGAGCAGTTCTTC. It codes for CSVGGTRINEQFF.

The V call is TRBV12-3 or TRBV12-4, the J call TRBJ1-1, with TRBD1 as a possible D gene (6 bases). Trimming removed 1 base from V and 7 bases from J, with 7 bases in between. The CDR3 is 12 residues long. The CDR3 here is CASSLGGLEAFF. CDR3 nucleotides: TGTGCCAGCAGTTTAGGGGGGCTTGAAGCTTTCTTT.

This chain joins TRBV18 and TRBJ1-2; the match to TRBD1 covers 8 bases. This CDR3 is built from 16 residues. The germline CDR1 and CDR2 sequences are KGHSH and LQKENI. The trim removed 0 bases at V and 4 bases at J, leaving 7 bases unmatched. CDR3 in amino acids: CASSPPLIGQGYGYTF. The CDR3 DNA is TGTGCCAGCTCACCACCGTTAATTGGACAGGGCTATGGCTACACCTTC.

This chain uses TRBV7-9 with TRBJ2-7; 8 bases line up with TRBD2. From germline, CDR1 is SEHNR and CDR2 FQNEAQ (reference sequence). The CDR3 length is 15 residues. V shed 5 bases and J 4 bases; nucleotides not matched to a gene: 10. The CDR3: CASSSTGTRDYEQYF. CDR3 bases: TGTGCCAGCAGCAGTACCGGGACTAGAGATTACGAGCAGTACTTC.

The J gene is TRBJ2-7, the V gene TRBV27; no firm D call. Germline loops: CDR1 MNHEY, CDR2 SMNVEV (reference sequence). The CDR3 is 15 amino acids. The germline V and J ends were trimmed by 5 bases and 4 bases, with 18 bases remaining between them. The CDR3 loop is CASSPGPLVGYEQYF. CDR3 DNA sequence: TGTGCCAGCAGTCCCGGCCCTCTAGTCGGGTACGAGCAGTACTTC.

The chain uses TRBV28 and TRBJ2-7; 10 positions agree with TRBD2. The trim removed 3 bases at V and 1 base at J, leaving 0 bases unmatched. The CDR3 loop spans 14 amino acids. In germline, CDR1 is MDHEN, CDR2 SYDVKM. As DNA, the CDR3 is TGTGCCAGCAGTTTGACTAGCGGGTCCTACGAGCAGTACTTC. It is translated as CASSLTSGSYEQYF.

CDR3 in amino acids: CASRADRDGSNQPQHF. The CDR3 DNA sequence: TGTGCCAGCAGGGCTGACAGGGATGGTAGCAATCAGCCCCAGCATTTT. The rearrangement uses TRBV28 and TRBJ1-5; 7 bases fit TRBD1. The CDR3 runs 16 residues. Germline V lookup: CDR1 MDHEN, CDR2 SYDVKM. Trimming removed 6 bases from V and 0 bases from J; junction bases left unmatched: 8.

J is TRBJ1-3 and V is TRBV10-3; maybe TRBD1 (6 bases). Trimming removed 7 bases from V and 4 bases from J, with 14 bases in between. Germline lookup yields CDR1 ENHRY and CDR2 SYGVKD. The CDR3 totals 14 residues. In DNA form, the CDR3 reads TGTGCCATCATGGGGGGGCTTGAGGGAAACACCATATATTTT. Its translation: CAIMGGLEGNTIYF.